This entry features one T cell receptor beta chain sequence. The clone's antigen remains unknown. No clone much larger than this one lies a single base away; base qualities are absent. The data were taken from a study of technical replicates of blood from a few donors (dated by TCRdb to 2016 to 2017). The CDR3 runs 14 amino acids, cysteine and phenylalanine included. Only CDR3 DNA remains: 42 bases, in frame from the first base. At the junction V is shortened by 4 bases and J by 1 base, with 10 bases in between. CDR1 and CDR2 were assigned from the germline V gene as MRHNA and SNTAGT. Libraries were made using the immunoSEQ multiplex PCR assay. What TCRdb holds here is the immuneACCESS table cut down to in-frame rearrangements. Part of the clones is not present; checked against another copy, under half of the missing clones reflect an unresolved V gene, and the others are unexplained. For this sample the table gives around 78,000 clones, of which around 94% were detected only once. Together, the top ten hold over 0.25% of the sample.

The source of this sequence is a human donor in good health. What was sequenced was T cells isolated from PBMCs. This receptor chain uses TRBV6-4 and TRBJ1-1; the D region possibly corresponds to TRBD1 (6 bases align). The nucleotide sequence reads TGTGCCAGCAGTGTCGAGACAGGGAACACTGAAGCTTTCTTT. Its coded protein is CASSVETGNTEAFF.